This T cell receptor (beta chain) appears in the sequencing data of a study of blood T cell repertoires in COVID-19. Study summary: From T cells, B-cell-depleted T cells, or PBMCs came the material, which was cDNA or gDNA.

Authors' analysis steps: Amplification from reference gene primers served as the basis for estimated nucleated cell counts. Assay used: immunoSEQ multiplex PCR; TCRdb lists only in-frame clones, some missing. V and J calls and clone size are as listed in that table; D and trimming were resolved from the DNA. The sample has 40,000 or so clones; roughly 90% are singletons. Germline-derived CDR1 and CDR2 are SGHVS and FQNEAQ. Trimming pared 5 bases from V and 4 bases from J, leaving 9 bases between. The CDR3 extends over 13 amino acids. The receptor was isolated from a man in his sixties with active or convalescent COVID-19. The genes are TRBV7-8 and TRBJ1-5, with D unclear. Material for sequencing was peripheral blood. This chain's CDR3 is CASSSPGNQPQHF. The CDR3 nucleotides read TGTGCCAGCAGCAGTCCCGGGAATCAGCCCCAGCATTTT.